Listed here are 6 T cell receptor beta chains from one sample, sequenced in a study of CXCR3-negative and CXCR3-positive naive CD8 T cells. Via 5' RACE with UMI labels, TRB cDNA libraries were prepared. TCRdb re-analyzed the 5' RACE reads; it lists each CDR3 protein once, without DNA. The table for this sample gives roughly 7,500 distinct CDR3 sequences. The sequencing sample was made of naive CXCR3- CD8+ T cells from blood. Documented subset: CD45RO-CCR7+CD27+CD95- naive CD8+ T cells lacking CXCR3 (TNR3-). These receptor sequences come from a human donor in good health. Some clones in this sample may be carry-over from other donors' samples.

This clonotype counts as medium-sized by frequency. V and J are TRBV28 and TRBJ2-1; TCRdb's assignment of TRBD2 cannot be checked, as there is no DNA. Germline assignment: CDR1 MDHEN and CDR2 SYDVKM. CDR3 length equals 14 residues. The CDR3 is CASSLSGSIDEQFF.

The chain is built from TRBV20-1 and TRBJ2-2; the D call of TRBD1 rests on TCRdb alone, since no DNA is present to check it. The CDR3 has 15 residues. The germline CDR1 and CDR2 sequences are DFQATT and SNEGSKA (reference sequence). This CDR3 is CSAREGQANTGELFF.

In terms of frequency, this clonotype is medium-sized. The chain joins TRBV29-1 to TRBJ2-1; no DNA is available, so the TRBD2 call from TCRdb remains unchecked. The germline CDR1 and CDR2 sequences are SQVTM and ANQGSEA. The CDR3 extends over 13 amino acids. Here the CDR3 reads CSVASGTFIEQFF.

The chain recombines TRBV5-1 with TRBJ2-5; the D call from TCRdb, TRBD1, cannot be confirmed without DNA. This CDR3 is built from 11 residues. Germline CDR1 reads SGHRS; CDR2 reads YFSETQ. CDR3 in amino acids: CASIRGETQYF.

This clonotype is called medium-sized based on its frequency. The chain is built from TRBV20-1 and TRBJ2-1; as DNA is missing, the TRBD2 call by TCRdb cannot be tested. The germline V gene has CDR1 DFQATT and CDR2 SNEGSKA (reference sequence). This CDR3 contains 15 residues. The CDR3 sequence is CSAESGTSARNEQFF.

This clonotype is called medium-sized based on its frequency. The chain recombines TRBV29-1 with TRBJ2-7. CDR1 and CDR2 (germline): SQVTM, ANQGSEA. The length of the CDR3 is 11 residues. This CDR3 reads CSVGWVYEQYF.